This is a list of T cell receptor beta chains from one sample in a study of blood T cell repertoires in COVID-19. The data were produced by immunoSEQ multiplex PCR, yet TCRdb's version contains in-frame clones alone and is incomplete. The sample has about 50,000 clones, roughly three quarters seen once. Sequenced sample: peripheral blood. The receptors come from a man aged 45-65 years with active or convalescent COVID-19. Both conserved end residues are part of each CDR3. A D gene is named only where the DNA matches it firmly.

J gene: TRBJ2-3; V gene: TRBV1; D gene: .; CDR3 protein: CTSSQLSTDTQYF
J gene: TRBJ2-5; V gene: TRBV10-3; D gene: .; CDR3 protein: CAISETGRSAQYF
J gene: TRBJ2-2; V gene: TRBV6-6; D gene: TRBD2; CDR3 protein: CASRWTSENTGELFF
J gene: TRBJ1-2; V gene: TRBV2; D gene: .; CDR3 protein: CASIIQVWNYGYTF
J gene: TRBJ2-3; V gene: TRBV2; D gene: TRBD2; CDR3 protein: CASSDLAGAGDTQYF
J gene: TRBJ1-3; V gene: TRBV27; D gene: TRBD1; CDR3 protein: CASSRDREANTIYF
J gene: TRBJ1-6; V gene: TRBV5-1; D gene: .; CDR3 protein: CASSLNDRRVGSSPLHF
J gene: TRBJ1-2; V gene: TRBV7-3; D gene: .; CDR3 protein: CASSPRGGGYGYTF
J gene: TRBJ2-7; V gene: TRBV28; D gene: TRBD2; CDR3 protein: CASSSPAGGPYEQYF
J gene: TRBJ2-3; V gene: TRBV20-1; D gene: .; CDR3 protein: CSADTGDTQYF
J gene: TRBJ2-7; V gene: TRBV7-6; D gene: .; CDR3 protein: CASSLSGTYEQYF
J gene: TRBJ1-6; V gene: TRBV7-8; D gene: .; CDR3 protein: CASSFGQVGGSPLHF
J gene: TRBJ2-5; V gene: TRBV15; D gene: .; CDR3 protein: CATSRDWGGVETQYF
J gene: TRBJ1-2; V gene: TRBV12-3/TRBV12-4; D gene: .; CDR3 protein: CASSTGVAHGYTF
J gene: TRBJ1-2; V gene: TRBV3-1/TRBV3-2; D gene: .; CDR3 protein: CASSQGAWVYYGYTF
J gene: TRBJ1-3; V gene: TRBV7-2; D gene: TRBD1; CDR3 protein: CASSLGQPGDTIYF
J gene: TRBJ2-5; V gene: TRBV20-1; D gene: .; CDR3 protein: CSVRRGETQYF
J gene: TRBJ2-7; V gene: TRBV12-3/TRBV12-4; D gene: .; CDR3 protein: CASSFVLSYEQYF
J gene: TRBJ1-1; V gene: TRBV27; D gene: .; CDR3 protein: CASSRAGTLNTEAFF
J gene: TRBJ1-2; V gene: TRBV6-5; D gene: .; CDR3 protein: CASSYRQGRAYGYTF
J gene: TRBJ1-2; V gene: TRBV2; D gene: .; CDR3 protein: CASSDGSRGTYGYTF
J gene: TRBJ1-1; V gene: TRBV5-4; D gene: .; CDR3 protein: CASSVGLVGTRGTEAFF
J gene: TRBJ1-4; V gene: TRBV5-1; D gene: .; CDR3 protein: CASSLDAYGSTNEKLFF
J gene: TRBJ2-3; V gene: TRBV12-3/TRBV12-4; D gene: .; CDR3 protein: CASSWGVDTQYF
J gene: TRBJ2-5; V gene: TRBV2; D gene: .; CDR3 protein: CATKGLNSEETQYF
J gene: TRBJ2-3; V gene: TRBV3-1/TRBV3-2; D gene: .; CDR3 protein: CASSPPVGNTDTQYF
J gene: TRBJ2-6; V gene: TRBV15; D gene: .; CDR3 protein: CATSKERISGANVLTF
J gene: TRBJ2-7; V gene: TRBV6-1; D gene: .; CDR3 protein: CASSEVLAATNIHEQYF
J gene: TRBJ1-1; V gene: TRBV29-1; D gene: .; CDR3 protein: CSVGSGVGTEAFF
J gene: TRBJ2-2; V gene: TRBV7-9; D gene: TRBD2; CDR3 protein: CASSLTSGGQYGELFF
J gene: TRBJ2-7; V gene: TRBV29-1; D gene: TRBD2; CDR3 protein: CSVENGGTYEQYF
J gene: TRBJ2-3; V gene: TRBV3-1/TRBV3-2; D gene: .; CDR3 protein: CASSQNPGATDTQYF
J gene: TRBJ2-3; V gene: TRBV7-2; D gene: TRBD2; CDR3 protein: CASSLVGLVDTQYF
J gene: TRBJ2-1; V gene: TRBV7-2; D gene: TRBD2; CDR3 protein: CASSTSGLAGVEQFF
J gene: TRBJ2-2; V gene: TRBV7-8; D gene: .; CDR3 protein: CASSPGGGGIGELFF
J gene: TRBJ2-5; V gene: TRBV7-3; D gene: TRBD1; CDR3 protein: CASSQFPTGFGETQYF
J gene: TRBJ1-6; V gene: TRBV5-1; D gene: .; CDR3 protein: CASSLAASGNSPLHF
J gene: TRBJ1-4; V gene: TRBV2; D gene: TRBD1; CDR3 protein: CASSEQGAALKLFF
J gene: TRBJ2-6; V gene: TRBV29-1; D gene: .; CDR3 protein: CSVRSSGANVLTF
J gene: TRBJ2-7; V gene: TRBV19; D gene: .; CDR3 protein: CAPGGGPPHYEQYF
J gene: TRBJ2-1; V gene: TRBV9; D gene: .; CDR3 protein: CASSVVSGVSSYNEQFF
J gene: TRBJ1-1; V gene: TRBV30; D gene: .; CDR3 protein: CAWRGWGGAGGEAFF
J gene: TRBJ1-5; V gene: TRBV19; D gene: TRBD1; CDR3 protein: CASREDRGGSGNQPQHF
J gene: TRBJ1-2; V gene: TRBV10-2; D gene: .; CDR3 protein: CASSDGNGYTF
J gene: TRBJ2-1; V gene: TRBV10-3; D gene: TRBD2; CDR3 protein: CAISQSGAPLYNEQFF
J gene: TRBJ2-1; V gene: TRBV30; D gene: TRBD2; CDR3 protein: CATAAGVSYNEQFF
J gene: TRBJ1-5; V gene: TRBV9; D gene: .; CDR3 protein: CASRFTVVQPTVNNQPQHF
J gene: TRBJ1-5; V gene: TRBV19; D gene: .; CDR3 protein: CASSILIGEYSNQPQHF
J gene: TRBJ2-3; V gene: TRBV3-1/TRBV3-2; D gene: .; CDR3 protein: CASSHGDSRDTQYF
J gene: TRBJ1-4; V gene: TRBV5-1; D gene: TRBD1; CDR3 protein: CASSLTGANEKLFF
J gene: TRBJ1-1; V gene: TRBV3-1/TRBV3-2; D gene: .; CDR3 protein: CASSQGSGFETEAFF
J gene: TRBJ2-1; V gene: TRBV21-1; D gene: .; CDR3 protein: CASSKGARGEQFF
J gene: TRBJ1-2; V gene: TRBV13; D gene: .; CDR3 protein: CASSQGQPDGYTF
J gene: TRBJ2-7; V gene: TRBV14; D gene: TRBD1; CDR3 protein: CASSRDRGWQYF
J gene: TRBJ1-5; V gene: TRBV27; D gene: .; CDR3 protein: CASSIREGNQPQHF